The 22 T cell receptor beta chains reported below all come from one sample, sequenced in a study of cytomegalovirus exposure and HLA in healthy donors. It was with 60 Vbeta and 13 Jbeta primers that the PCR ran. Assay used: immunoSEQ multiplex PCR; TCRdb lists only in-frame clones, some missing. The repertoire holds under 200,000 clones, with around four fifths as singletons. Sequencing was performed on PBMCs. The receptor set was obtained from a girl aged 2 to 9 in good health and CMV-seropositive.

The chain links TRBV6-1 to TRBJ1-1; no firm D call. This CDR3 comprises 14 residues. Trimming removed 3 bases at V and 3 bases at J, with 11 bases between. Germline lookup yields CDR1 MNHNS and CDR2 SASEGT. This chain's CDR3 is CASSDIRVYTEAFF. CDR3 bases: TGTGCCAGCAGTGACATCCGGGTTTACACTGAAGCTTTCTTT.

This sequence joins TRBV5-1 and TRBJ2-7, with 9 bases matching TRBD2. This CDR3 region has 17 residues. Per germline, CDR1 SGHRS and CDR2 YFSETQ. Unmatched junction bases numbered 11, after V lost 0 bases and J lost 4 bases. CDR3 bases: TGCGCCAGCAGCTTGGGACACGCGCGGGAGGGTTTGTACGAGCAGTACTTC. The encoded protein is CASSLGHAREGLYEQYF.

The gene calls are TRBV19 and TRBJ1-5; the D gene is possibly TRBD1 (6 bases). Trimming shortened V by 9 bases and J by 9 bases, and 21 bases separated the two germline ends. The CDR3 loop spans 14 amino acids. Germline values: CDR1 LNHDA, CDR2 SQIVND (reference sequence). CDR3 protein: CASRPLQGRRPQHF. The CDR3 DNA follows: TGTGCCAGCAGACCCCTACAGGGTCGCCGGCCCCAGCATTTT.

The CDR3 here is CASSLGVGGRNQPQHF. The DNA for the CDR3 is TGTGCCAGCAGCTTAGGGGTCGGGGGGAGGAATCAGCCCCAGCATTTT. The chain combines TRBV7-2 with TRBJ1-5; a weak D match, TRBD1 (5 bases). This CDR3 is 16 amino acids long. With 1 base removed from V and 4 bases from J, the gap between germline ends came to 14 bases. In germline, CDR1 is SGHTA, CDR2 FQGNSA.

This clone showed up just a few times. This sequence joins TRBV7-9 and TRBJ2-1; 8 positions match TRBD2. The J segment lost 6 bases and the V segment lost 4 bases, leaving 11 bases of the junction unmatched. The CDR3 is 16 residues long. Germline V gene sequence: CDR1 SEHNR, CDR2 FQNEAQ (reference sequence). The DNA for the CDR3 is TGTGCCAGCAGCTGGCCCGGGACTAGGGGACTCAATGAGCAGTTCTTC. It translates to CASSWPGTRGLNEQFF.

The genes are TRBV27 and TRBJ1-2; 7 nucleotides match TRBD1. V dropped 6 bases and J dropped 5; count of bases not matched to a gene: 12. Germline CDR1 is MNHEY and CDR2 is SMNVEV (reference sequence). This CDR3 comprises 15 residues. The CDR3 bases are TGTGCCAGCAGCCTCGAACCGACAGGGTATTATGGCTACACCTTC. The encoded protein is CASSLEPTGYYGYTF.

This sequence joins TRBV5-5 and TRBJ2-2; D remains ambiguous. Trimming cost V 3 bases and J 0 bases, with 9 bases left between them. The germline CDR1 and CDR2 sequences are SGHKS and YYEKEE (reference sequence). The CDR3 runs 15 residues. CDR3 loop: CASSSTWPNTGELFF. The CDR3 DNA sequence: TGTGCCAGCAGCTCAACATGGCCGAACACCGGGGAGCTGTTTTTT.

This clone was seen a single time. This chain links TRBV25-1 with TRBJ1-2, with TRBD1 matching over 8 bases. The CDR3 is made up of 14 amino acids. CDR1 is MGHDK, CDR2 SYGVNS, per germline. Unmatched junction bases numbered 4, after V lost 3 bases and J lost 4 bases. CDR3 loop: CASSDRGHGYGYTF. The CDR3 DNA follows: TGTGCCAGCAGTGACAGGGGGCACGGCTATGGCTACACCTTC.

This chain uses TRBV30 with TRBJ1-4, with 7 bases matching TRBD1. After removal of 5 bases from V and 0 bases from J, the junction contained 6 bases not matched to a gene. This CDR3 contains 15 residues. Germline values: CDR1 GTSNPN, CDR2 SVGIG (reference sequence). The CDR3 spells CAWCQGDPTNEKLFF. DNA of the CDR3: TGTGCCTGGTGTCAGGGGGACCCAACTAATGAAAAACTGTTTTTT.

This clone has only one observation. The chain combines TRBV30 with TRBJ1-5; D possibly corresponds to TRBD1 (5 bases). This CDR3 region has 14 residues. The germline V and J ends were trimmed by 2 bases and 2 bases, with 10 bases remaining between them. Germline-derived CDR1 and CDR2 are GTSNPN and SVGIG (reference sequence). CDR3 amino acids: CAWSMGQGNQPQHF. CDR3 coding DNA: TGTGCCTGGAGTATGGGGCAGGGCAATCAGCCCCAGCATTTT.

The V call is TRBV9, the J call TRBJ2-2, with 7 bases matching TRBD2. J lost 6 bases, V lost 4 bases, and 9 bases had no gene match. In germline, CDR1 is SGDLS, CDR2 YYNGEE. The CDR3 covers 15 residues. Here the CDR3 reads CASSFTTTSPGELFF. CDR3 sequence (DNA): TGTGCCAGCAGCTTTACAACGACTAGCCCCGGGGAGCTGTTTTTT.

The CDR3 DNA is TGTGCCAGCAGCGCGGGCACCGGGGAGCTGTTTTTT. Its protein product is CASSAGTGELFF. The chain joins TRBV9 to TRBJ2-2; D remains unclear. Germline V gene lookup returns CDR1 SGDLS and CDR2 YYNGEE. There are 12 residues in the CDR3. The germline V and J ends were trimmed by 3 bases and 4 bases, with 4 bases remaining between them.

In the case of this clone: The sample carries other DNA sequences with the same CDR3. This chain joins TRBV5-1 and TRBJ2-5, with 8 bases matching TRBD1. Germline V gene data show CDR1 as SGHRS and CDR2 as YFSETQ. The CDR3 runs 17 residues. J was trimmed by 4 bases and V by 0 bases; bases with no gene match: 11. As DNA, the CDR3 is TGCGCCAGCAGCTTGGCCGTGACAGGGGTAGTAGGAGAGACCCAGTACTTC. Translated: CASSLAVTGVVGETQYF.

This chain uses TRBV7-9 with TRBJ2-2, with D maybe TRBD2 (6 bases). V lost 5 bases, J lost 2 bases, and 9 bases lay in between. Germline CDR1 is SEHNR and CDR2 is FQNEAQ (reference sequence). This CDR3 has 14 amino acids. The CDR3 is CASSIGTNTGELFF. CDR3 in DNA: TGTGCCAGCAGCATCGGGACTAACACCGGGGAGCTGTTTTTT.

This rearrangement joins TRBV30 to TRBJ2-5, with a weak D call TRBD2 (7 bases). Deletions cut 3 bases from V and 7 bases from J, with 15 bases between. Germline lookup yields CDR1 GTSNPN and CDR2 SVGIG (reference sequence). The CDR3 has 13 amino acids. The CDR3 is CAWRVGGARTQYF. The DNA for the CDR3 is TGTGCCTGGAGGGTGGGGGGGGCTAGGACCCAGTACTTC.

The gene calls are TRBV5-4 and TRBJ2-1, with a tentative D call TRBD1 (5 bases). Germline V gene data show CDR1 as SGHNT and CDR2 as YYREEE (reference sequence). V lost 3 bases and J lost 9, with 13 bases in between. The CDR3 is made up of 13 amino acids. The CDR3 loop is CASSSLPRGEQFF. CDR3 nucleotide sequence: TGTGCCAGCAGCTCACTACCTAGGGGTGAGCAGTTCTTC.

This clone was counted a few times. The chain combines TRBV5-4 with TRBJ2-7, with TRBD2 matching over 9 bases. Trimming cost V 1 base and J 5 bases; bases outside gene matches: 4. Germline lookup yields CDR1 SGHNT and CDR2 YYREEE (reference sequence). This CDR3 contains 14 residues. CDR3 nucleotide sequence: TGTGCCAGCAGCTTGACCCTAGCGGGACACGAGCAGTACTTC. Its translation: CASSLTLAGHEQYF.

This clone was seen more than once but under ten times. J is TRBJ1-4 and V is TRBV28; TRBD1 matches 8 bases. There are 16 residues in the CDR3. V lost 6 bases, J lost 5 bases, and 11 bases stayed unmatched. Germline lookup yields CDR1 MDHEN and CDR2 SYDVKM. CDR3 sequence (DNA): TGTGCCAGCAGGGCTAGATTGCAGGGGGCGAATGAAAAACTGTTTTTT. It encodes CASRARLQGANEKLFF.

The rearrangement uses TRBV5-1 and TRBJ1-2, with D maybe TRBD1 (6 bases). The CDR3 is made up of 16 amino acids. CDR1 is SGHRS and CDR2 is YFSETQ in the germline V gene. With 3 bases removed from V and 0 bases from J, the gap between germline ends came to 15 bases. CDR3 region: CASSWNRVKANYGYTF. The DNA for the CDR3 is TGCGCCAGCAGCTGGAACAGGGTGAAAGCTAACTATGGCTACACCTTC.

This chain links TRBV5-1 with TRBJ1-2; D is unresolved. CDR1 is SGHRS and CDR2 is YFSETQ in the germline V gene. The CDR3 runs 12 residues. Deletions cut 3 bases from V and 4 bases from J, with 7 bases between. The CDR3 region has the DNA TGCGCCAGCAGCTCTGGAGGCTATGGCTACACCTTC. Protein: CASSSGGYGYTF.

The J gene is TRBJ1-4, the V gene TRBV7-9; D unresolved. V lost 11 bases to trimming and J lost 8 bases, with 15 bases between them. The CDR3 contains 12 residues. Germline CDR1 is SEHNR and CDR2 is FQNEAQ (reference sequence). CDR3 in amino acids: CASGRGSEKLFF. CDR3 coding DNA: TGTGCCTCCGGACGGGGATCCGAAAAACTGTTTTTT. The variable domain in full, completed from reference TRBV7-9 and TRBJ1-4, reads DTGVSQNPRHKITKRGQNVTFRCDPISEHNRLYWYRQTLGQGPEFLTYFQNEAQLEKSRLLSDRFSAERPKGSFSTLEIQRTEQGDSAMYLCASGRGSEKLFFGSGTQLSVL.

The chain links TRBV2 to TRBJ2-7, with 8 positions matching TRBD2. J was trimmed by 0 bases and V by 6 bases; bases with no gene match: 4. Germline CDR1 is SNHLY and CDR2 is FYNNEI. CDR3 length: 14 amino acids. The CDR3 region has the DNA TGTGCCAGCAGGACTAGCGAGAACTCCTACGAGCAGTACTTC. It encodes CASRTSENSYEQYF.